Listed below are T cell receptor beta chains from one sample, sequenced in a study of regulatory T cells in long-lasting Graves disease. TCRdb passed the multiplex PCR reads through MiXCR, listing each CDR3 protein once. Found here are a few hundred thousand distinct CDR3 sequences, around a quarter of them singletons; the top ten hold roughly a quarter. The sequenced sample was peripheral blood mononuclear cells (PBMCs), obtained when the disease was refractory, from a patient treated with antithyroid drugs. Source of these receptors: a female donor with Graves disease. The CDR3 runs from the conserved cysteine through the conserved F or W. A D gene is named only where the DNA matches it firmly. The size of a clone is reported for some rows only, either as once, few or many, or as a class for expanded clones.

NA	NA	TRBV6-2/TRBV6-3	TRBJ1-5	TGTGCCAGCAGTTACTCGGCCAGGAACAATCAGCCCCAGCATTTT	CASSYSARNNQPQHF
few	NA	TRBV7-2	TRBJ2-5	TGTGCCAGCAGCTTAAACAGGGCCCAAGAGACCCAGTACTTC	CASSLNRAQETQYF
many	TRBD2	TRBV2	TRBJ2-5	TGTGCCAGCAGTGATGGGAGGGAGGAGACCCAGTACTTC	CASSDGREETQYF
NA	TRBD1	TRBV28	TRBJ1-2	TGTGCCAGCAGTTTGGGGACAGGGGGCGAAAGTGGCTACACCTTC	CASSLGTGGESGYTF
few	TRBD2	TRBV30	TRBJ2-7	TGTGCCTGGAGTTACGGGGCTAGCGGGACATCCGGGGACGAGCAGTACTTC	CAWSYGASGTSGDEQYF
NA	TRBD1	TRBV12-3/TRBV12-4	TRBJ1-5	TGTGCCAGCAGTTTTAAGACAGGGCGATCCAGCAATCAGCCCCAGCATTTT	CASSFKTGRSSNQPQHF
NA	NA	TRBV20-1	TRBJ1-2	TGCAGTGCTAGAGATGAGTTCCAGTCCTATGGCTACACCTTC	CSARDEFQSYGYTF
few	NA	TRBV7-2	TRBJ1-3	TGTGCCAGCAGCCCCGACACGAACACCATATATTTT	CASSPDTNTIYF
NA	TRBD1	TRBV9	TRBJ1-3	TGTGCCAGCAGCCCACAGGGGACAGGGGCTGGAAACACCATATATTTT	CASSPQGTGAGNTIYF
NA	TRBD1	TRBV28	TRBJ1-5	TGTGCCAGCAGGGCAGGGGGGAGTCAGCCCCAGCATTTT	CASRAGGSQPQHF
many	TRBD1	TRBV18	TRBJ1-2	TGTGCCAGCTCACCAACGGGACAGGACTATGGCTACACCTTC	CASSPTGQDYGYTF
many	TRBD1	TRBV6-2/TRBV6-3	TRBJ1-5	TGTGCCAGCAGTTACTCGAAGTCGGCGAGGGGGCACCAGCATTTT	CASSYSKSARGHQHF
many	NA	TRBV2	TRBJ2-5	TGTGCCAGCAGTGAAGCTAGTAGCGTGCTAGTAGAGACCCAGTACTTC	CASSEASSVLVETQYF
NA	NA	TRBV6-2/TRBV6-3	TRBJ1-2	TGTGCCAGCAGTTACTCAGGCCGTGTGGGCTATGGCTACACCTTC	CASSYSGRVGYGYTF
NA	NA	TRBV5-6	TRBJ1-1	TGTGCCAGCAGCTTTGACACTTCGGAAACTTTCTTT	CASSFDTSETFF
NA	TRBD1	TRBV2	TRBJ2-3	TGTGCCAGCAGTGGTATAGGGACAGGCACAGATACGCAGTATTTT	CASSGIGTGTDTQYF
NA	NA	TRBV7-2	TRBJ2-5	TGTGCCAGCAGCTTAAGGAGGACAGAGACCCAGTACTTC	CASSLRRTETQYF
NA	NA	TRBV19	TRBJ1-5	TGTGCCAGTAGTATTAGATTCAGAGAGCTCAATCAGCCCCAGCATTTT	CASSIRFRELNQPQHF
NA	NA	TRBV28	TRBJ2-1	TGTGCCAGCAGTTTAGGCGGGATCTACAATGAGCAGTTCTTC	CASSLGGIYNEQFF
few	NA	TRBV19	TRBJ1-5	TGTGCCAGTAGCAGTTGGGGCAATCAGCCCCAGCATTTT	CASSSWGNQPQHF
NA	TRBD1	TRBV4-3	TRBJ2-5	TGCGCCAGCAGCCAAGCCGGGACAGGGGGCCAAGAGACCCAGTACTTC	CASSQAGTGGQETQYF
NA	TRBD1	TRBV28	TRBJ1-6	TGTGCCAGCAGTTCCTCCGGGACAGGGGATTCACCCCTCCACTTT	CASSSSGTGDSPLHF